The present T cell receptor (beta chain) was sequenced within a study of blood T cell repertoires in COVID-19. As for the study in general: The samples span acute and convalescent COVID-19 from the United States, Italy and Spain. T cells, B-cell-depleted T cells, or PBMCs supplied cDNA or gDNA.

This clone was observed once. Sequencing was performed with immunoSEQ multiplex PCR; in TCRdb, only in-frame clones are kept and a portion is missing. This sample has 75,000 to 100,000 clones, with approximately 86% found just once. Trimming removed 5 bases from V and 2 bases from J, with 7 bases in between. This CDR3 is built from 11 residues. The germline V gene has CDR1 SQVTM and CDR2 ANQGSEA. The receptor comes from a man older than 75 with acute or convalescent COVID-19. Specimen: peripheral blood. The rearrangement links TRBV29-1 to TRBJ2-7; unclear D gene. CDR3 coding DNA: TGCAGCGTTAAAGGGCCCTACGAGCAGTACTTC. Its protein product is CSVKGPYEQYF.